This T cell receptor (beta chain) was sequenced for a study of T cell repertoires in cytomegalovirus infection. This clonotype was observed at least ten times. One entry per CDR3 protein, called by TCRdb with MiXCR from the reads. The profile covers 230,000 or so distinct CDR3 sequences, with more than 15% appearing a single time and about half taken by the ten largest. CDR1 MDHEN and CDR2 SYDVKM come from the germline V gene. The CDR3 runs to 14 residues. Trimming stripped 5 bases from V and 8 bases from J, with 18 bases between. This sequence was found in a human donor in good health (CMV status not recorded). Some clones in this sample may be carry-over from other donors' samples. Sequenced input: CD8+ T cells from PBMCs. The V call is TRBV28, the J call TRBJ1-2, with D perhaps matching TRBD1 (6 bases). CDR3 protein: CASSPLGTKEGYTF. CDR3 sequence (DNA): TGTGCCAGCAGTCCACTCGGGACAAAAGAAGGCTACACCTTC.